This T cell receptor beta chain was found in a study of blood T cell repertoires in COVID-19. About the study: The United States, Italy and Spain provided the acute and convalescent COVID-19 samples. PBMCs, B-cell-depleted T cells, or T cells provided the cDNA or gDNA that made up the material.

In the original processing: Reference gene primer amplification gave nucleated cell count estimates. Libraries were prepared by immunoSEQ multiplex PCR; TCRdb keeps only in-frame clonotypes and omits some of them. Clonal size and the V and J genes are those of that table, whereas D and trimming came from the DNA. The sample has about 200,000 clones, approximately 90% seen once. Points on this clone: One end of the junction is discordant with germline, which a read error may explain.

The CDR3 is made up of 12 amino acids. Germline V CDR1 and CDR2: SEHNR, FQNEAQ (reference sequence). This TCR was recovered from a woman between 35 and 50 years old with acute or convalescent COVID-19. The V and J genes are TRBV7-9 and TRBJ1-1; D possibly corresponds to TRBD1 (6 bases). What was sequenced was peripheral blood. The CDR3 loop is CASSSDTSQGYF. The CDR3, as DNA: TGTGCCAGCAGCTCGGACACCTCCCAGGGGTACTTT. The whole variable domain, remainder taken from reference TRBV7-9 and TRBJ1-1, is DTGVSQNPRHKITKRGQNVTFRCDPISEHNRLYWYRQTLGQGPEFLTYFQNEAQLEKSRLLSDRFSAERPKGSFSTLEIQRTEQGDSAMYLCASSSDTSQGYFGQGTRLTVV.